This TCR beta chain was sequenced for a study of OX40 agonist ivuxolimab in advanced cancers. Findings of the study overall: The study found that CD8+ T cells averaged more expanded clones than CD4+. A proportion of nonresponders additionally exhibited low normalized T-cell clonal expansion.

This clone was seen only once. Its antigen is currently unknown. Germline V gene sequence: CDR1 SGHDN, CDR2 FVKESK. The CDR3 extends over 14 amino acids. Trimming removed 5 bases from V and 4 bases from J; junction bases left unmatched: 7. Patients who had autoimmune disease history or got systemic immunosuppression were left out. Generated by immunoSEQ multiplex PCR, the TCRdb table keeps only in-frame clones and is missing some. The table has about 54,000 clones, roughly 90% seen once; the top ten hold over 7.5%. The receptor's source is an adult with an advanced solid tumor such as melanoma, head and neck, liver or kidney cancer. This sequence joins TRBV14 and TRBJ2-7; TRBD2 matches 8 bases. Sequencing was performed on CD4+ or CD8+ T cells sorted from blood, taken in a trial of the OX40 agonist ivuxolimab. CDR3 nucleotide sequence: TGTGCCAGCAGCGATTGGGCGGGGGGATACGAGCAGTACTTC. Encoded protein: CASSDWAGGYEQYF.